The 30 T cell receptor beta chains listed next were all sequenced from one sample in a study of chemoradiotherapy in HPV16-positive cancers. Clones were sequenced by immunoSEQ multiplex PCR, and TCRdb holds only the in-frame ones, with some missing. The sample contains about 15,000 clones, just under 70% of which appear only once. Sequenced here: tumor tissue, sampled from a patient who underwent chemoradiotherapy. The receptors shown here come from a human donor with HPV-associated anogenital cancer.

The chain carries TRBV7-6 and TRBJ2-3, with 7 bases identical to TRBD2. Germline V gene data show CDR1 as SGHVS and CDR2 as FNYEAQ. The J segment lost 3 bases and the V segment lost 4 bases, leaving 1 base of the junction unmatched. The CDR3 totals 13 residues. The CDR3 protein is CASSSAGTDTQYF. The CDR3, as DNA: TGTGCCAGCAGCTCAGCGGGGACAGATACGCAGTATTTT.

The chain links TRBV30 to TRBJ1-1; 9 bases map to TRBD1. Looked up from germline, CDR1 is GTSNPN and CDR2 is SVGIG (reference sequence). This CDR3 region has 13 residues. J was trimmed by 3 bases and V by 2 bases; bases with no gene match: 1. This chain's CDR3 is CAWSTGGDTEAFF. DNA of the CDR3: TGTGCCTGGAGTACAGGGGGCGACACTGAAGCTTTCTTT.

The genes are TRBV2 and TRBJ1-1; no clear D gene. Trimming removed 4 bases at V and 1 base at J, with 7 bases between. The CDR3 is made up of 13 amino acids. In germline, CDR1 is SNHLY, CDR2 FYNNEI. CDR3 sequence reads: CASSGSPNTEAFF. As DNA, the CDR3 is TGTGCCAGCAGTGGATCCCCGAACACTGAAGCTTTCTTT.

The genes are TRBV5-1 and TRBJ2-1; 8 nucleotides line up with TRBD2. J was trimmed by 9 bases and V by 2 bases; bases with no gene match: 13. The CDR3 extends over 16 amino acids. Germline V gene data show CDR1 as SGHRS and CDR2 as YFSETQ. The CDR3 loop is CASSFTGGGPNREQFF. CDR3 in DNA: TGCGCCAGCAGCTTTACGGGCGGGGGGCCAAACCGTGAGCAGTTCTTC.

This clone was seen a handful of times. The gene calls are TRBV9 and TRBJ1-5; the D is unclear. Germline CDR1 is SGDLS and CDR2 is YYNGEE. V lost 0 bases, J lost 3 bases, and 13 bases lay in between. The length of the CDR3 is 16 residues. The CDR3 loop is CASSVGEGSNNQPQHF. CDR3 nucleotide sequence: TGTGCCAGCAGCGTAGGGGAGGGAAGTAACAATCAGCCCCAGCATTTT.

This clone was observed once. V usage is TRBV4-1 and J usage is TRBJ1-1; D remains unclear. The CDR3 totals 17 residues. The germline gives CDR1 MGHRA, CDR2 YSYEKL. V shed 0 bases and J shed 7 bases, with 21 bases lying between them. The CDR3 loop is CASSQDLAGGNRHEAFF. Written as DNA, the CDR3 is TGCGCCAGCAGCCAAGATCTTGCAGGCGGGAATCGGCATGAAGCTTTCTTT.

This clone is a singleton in its sample. V and J are TRBV7-9 and TRBJ2-2; the match to TRBD1 covers 7 bases. Unmatched junction bases numbered 8, after V lost 5 bases and J lost 5 bases. There are 15 residues in the CDR3. The germline CDR1 and CDR2 sequences are SEHNR and FQNEAQ (reference sequence). The CDR3, as DNA: TGTGCCAGCAGCCCAGACAGGGCGAGAACCGGGGAGCTGTTTTTT. Residues: CASSPDRARTGELFF.

The chain combines TRBV25-1 with TRBJ2-1, with 7 nucleotides matching TRBD1. The CDR3 totals 15 residues. Germline values: CDR1 MGHDK, CDR2 SYGVNS. V dropped 1 base and J dropped 5; count of bases not matched to a gene: 5. The CDR3 region is CASSESGTENNEQFF. DNA for the CDR3: TGTGCCAGCAGTGAATCCGGGACAGAAAACAATGAGCAGTTCTTC.

This chain connects TRBV4-1 to TRBJ2-4; D may correspond to TRBD1 or TRBD2 (7 bases each). V lost 3 bases and J lost 0, with 15 bases in between. The CDR3 runs 17 residues. The germline V gene has CDR1 MGHRA and CDR2 YSYEKL. CDR3 sequence reads: CASSHGREGAAKNIQYF. In DNA form, the CDR3 reads TGCGCCAGCAGCCATGGGAGGGAGGGGGCAGCCAAAAACATTCAGTACTTC.

The chain is built from TRBV6-5 and TRBJ2-7, with 9 bases identical to TRBD1. The CDR3 has 15 residues. Germline V gene sequence: CDR1 MNHEY, CDR2 SVGAGI. V lost 6 bases, J lost 5 bases, and 11 bases stayed unmatched. The CDR3 spells CASRPVGTGSDEQYF. CDR3 nucleotide sequence: TGTGCCAGCAGGCCCGTGGGGACAGGGAGCGACGAGCAGTACTTC.

This clone turned up a few times. The chain has TRBV11-2 and TRBJ2-7, with D perhaps assigned TRBD1 or TRBD2 (6 bases each). CDR3 size: 15 residues. V lost 6 bases, J lost 9 bases, and 24 bases lay in between. Germline-derived CDR1 and CDR2 are SGHAT and FQNNGV. The DNA for the CDR3 is TGTGCCAGCAGGCCAACCCGGGGGCCGGTTAGATTGCAGTACTTC. This sequence encodes CASRPTRGPVRLQYF.

This chain connects TRBV7-9 to TRBJ1-1, with a weak D call TRBD1 (6 bases). The V gene lost 5 bases and the J gene lost 0 bases, with 13 bases spanning the gap. CDR3 size: 15 residues. Germline values: CDR1 SEHNR, CDR2 FQNEAQ (reference sequence). The CDR3 sequence: CASSPGQTVNTEAFF. CDR3 bases: TGTGCCAGCAGCCCGGGACAAACAGTGAACACTGAAGCTTTCTTT.

This clone has a handful of counts. This sequence joins TRBV6-4 and TRBJ1-2; TRBD1 agrees at 9 bases. This CDR3 region has 14 residues. V trimming: 2 bases; J trimming: 7 bases; junction bases outside the gene matches: 5. The germline V gene encodes CDR1 MRHNA and CDR2 SNTAGT. The CDR3 spells CASSDPRQGGGYTF. CDR3 coding DNA: TGTGCCAGCAGTGACCCCAGACAGGGGGGTGGCTACACCTTC.

V gene TRBV11-2 combines with J gene TRBJ1-1, with 7 positions matching TRBD1. The CDR3 has 14 residues. CDR1 and CDR2 (germline): SGHAT, FQNNGV. The ends lost 5 bases at V and 4 bases at J; junction bases unmatched: 7. For the CDR3, the DNA is TGTGCCAGCAGCCCACAGGGGATTGGCACTGAAGCTTTCTTT. Protein product: CASSPQGIGTEAFF. The full variable domain, with the rest looked up from reference TRBV11-2 and TRBJ1-1, is EAGVAQSPRYKIIEKRQSVAFWCNPISGHATLYWYQQILGQGPKLLIQFQNNGVVDDSQLPKDRFSAERLKGVDSTLKIQPAKLEDSAVYLCASSPQGIGTEAFFGQGTRLTVV.

This chain joins TRBV19 and TRBJ1-5; D is ambiguous. The germline gives CDR1 LNHDA, CDR2 SQIVND (reference sequence). Trimming removed 7 bases at V and 0 bases at J, with 10 bases between. This CDR3 region has 14 residues. In nucleotides, the CDR3 is TGTGCCAGTATGGGCATATATAGCAATCAGCCCCAGCATTTT. Translated: CASMGIYSNQPQHF.

This chain uses TRBV4-1 with TRBJ1-6; TRBD1 agrees at 7 bases. Trimming took 4 bases from V and 7 from J; bases not matched to a gene: 7. The V gene's germline CDR1 is MGHRA and CDR2 YSYEKL. The CDR3 spans 15 residues. In DNA form, the CDR3 reads TGCGCCAGCAGCCCCCGGGTACAGGGGAATTCACCCCTCCACTTT. This encodes CASSPRVQGNSPLHF.

This clone has just a few counts. The chain combines TRBV7-9 with TRBJ2-3; TRBD2 matches at 8 bases. CDR1 is SEHNR and CDR2 is FQNEAQ in the germline V gene (reference sequence). Losses at the gene ends were 2 bases for V and 6 bases for J; bases not matched to a gene: 7. This CDR3 has 15 amino acids. The CDR3 region is CASSLTGGAGDTQYF. DNA of the CDR3: TGTGCCAGCAGCTTAACCGGGGGGGCCGGGGATACGCAGTATTTT.

The chain is built from TRBV14 and TRBJ1-4; a possible D gene is TRBD1 (6 bases). The CDR3 extends over 14 amino acids. V dropped 6 bases and J dropped 8 bases, with 16 bases sitting between them. Germline V gene sequence: CDR1 SGHDN, CDR2 FVKESK. CDR3 region: CASSNQGRPEKLFF. DNA for the CDR3: TGTGCCAGCAGTAACCAGGGGAGGCCGGAAAAACTGTTTTTT. Combining the CDR3 with reference TRBV14 and TRBJ1-4 gives the whole variable domain EAGVTQFPSHSVIEKGQTVTLRCDPISGHDNLYWYRRVMGKEIKFLLHFVKESKQDESGMPNNRFLAERTGGTYSTLKVQPAELEDSGVYFCASSNQGRPEKLFFGSGTQLSVL.

The V gene is TRBV29-1, the J gene TRBJ1-1; no firm D call. Trimming shortened V by 4 bases and J by 7 bases, and 10 bases separated the two germline ends. The CDR3 is 11 amino acids. Germline CDR1 reads SQVTM; CDR2 reads ANQGSEA. This CDR3 is CSVGDGGEAFF. The CDR3 DNA is TGCAGCGTTGGAGATGGTGGTGAAGCTTTCTTT.

The gene calls are TRBV7-3 and TRBJ2-7; D is possibly TRBD2 (5 bases). Germline V gene sequence: CDR1 SGHTA, CDR2 FQGTGA. The CDR3 extends over 13 amino acids. Trimming removed 7 bases at V and 4 bases at J, with 14 bases between. CDR3 sequence: CASNERGEYEQYF. CDR3 DNA sequence: TGTGCCAGCAACGAACGGGGAGAGTACGAGCAGTACTTC.

CDR3 residues: CASSLDWRPINYEQYF. CDR3 nucleotides: TGTGCCAGCAGTTTAGACTGGAGACCTATCAACTACGAGCAGTACTTC. The chain employs TRBV27 and TRBJ2-7; D remains unclear. The CDR3 is 16 amino acids. CDR1 is MNHEY and CDR2 is SMNVEV in the germline V gene (reference sequence). The V end lost 2 bases, the J end lost 3 bases, and 17 bases lay between the germline ends.

The V and J genes are TRBV19 and TRBJ2-7, with TRBD2 identical over 8 bases. CDR1 and CDR2 (germline): LNHDA, SQIVND (reference sequence). CDR3 length equals 14 residues. V was clipped by 7 bases and J by 2 bases; unmatched bases: 7. The CDR3 bases are TGTGCCAGTAAAGCGGGAGTGGACACCTACGAGCAGTACTTC. Translation gives CASKAGVDTYEQYF. Using reference TRBV19 and TRBJ2-7 for the parts outside the CDR3, the full variable domain is DGGITQSPKYLFRKEGQNVTLSCEQNLNHDAMYWYRQDPGQGLRLIYYSQIVNDFQKGDIAEGYSVSREKKESFPLTVTSAQKNPTAFYLCASKAGVDTYEQYFGPGTRLTVT.

The chain carries TRBV7-9 and TRBJ2-1; 8 nucleotides line up with TRBD2. The CDR3 spans 14 residues. CDR1 and CDR2 (germline): SEHNR, FQNEAQ (reference sequence). V lost 7 bases, J lost 4 bases, and 6 bases stayed unmatched. CDR3 region: CASTHTSGYNEQFF. Here the CDR3 DNA reads TGTGCCAGCACCCATACTAGCGGTTACAATGAGCAGTTCTTC.

In its sample, this clone is medium-sized (0.01 to 0.1%). The chain has TRBV2 and TRBJ2-3; TRBD2 matches at 8 bases. The CDR3 totals 15 residues. Losses at the gene ends were 7 bases for V and 5 bases for J; bases not matched to a gene: 11. CDR1 is SNHLY and CDR2 is FYNNEI in the germline V gene. The chain's CDR3 is CASKTGGLARDTQYF. The CDR3 bases are TGTGCCAGCAAGACCGGAGGACTAGCAAGAGATACGCAGTATTTT.

This clone qualifies as medium-sized (0.01 to 0.1%). This chain connects TRBV4-2 to TRBJ2-3, with D possibly called TRBD1 or TRBD2 (5 bases each). The CDR3 has 12 amino acids. The germline CDR1 and CDR2 sequences are LGHNA and YNFKEQ. V dropped 9 bases and J dropped 9 bases, with 16 bases sitting between them. CDR3 nucleotides: TGTGCCAGTTCCGAGACTACAGGCACGCAGTATTTT. The encoded protein is CASSETTGTQYF.

The chain joins TRBV7-9 to TRBJ1-4; no reliable D call. The germline V gene has CDR1 SEHNR and CDR2 FQNEAQ (reference sequence). Trimming cost V 5 bases and J 7 bases, with 14 bases left between them. CDR3 length equals 14 residues. DNA for the CDR3: TGTGCCAGCAGCCGGACCCTTGAAGGTGAAAAACTGTTTTTT. This codes for CASSRTLEGEKLFF.

The chain combines TRBV6-6 with TRBJ2-7; 10 bases are a match to TRBD1. This CDR3 is built from 13 residues. With V trimmed by 7 bases and J by 7 bases, 7 bases remained unmatched. Germline CDR1 and CDR2: MNHNY and SVGAGI (reference sequence). The CDR3 sequence is CASTRTGGGEQYF. Here the CDR3 DNA reads TGTGCCAGCACCCGGACAGGGGGTGGGGAGCAGTACTTC.

The chain uses TRBV4-1 and TRBJ1-3; D not resolved. This CDR3 region has 16 residues. V lost 5 bases and J 0 bases, leaving 14 bases between the germline ends. Germline lookup yields CDR1 MGHRA and CDR2 YSYEKL. The CDR3, as DNA: TGCGCCAGCAGCTCCCAACTCAGTGGCTCTGGAAACACCATATATTTT. Encoded protein: CASSSQLSGSGNTIYF.

This clone was observed a handful of times. This chain links TRBV11-2 with TRBJ1-3; 7 bases fit TRBD1. The trim removed 0 bases at V and 4 bases at J, leaving 3 bases unmatched. Per the germline V gene, CDR1 is SGHAT and CDR2 is FQNNGV. This CDR3 has 15 amino acids. The CDR3 loop is CASSLEGQLGNTIYF. The CDR3 coding sequence is TGTGCCAGCAGCTTAGAGGGACAGCTGGGAAACACCATATATTTT. The entire variable domain, with the rest obtained from reference TRBV11-2 and TRBJ1-3, is as follows: EAGVAQSPRYKIIEKRQSVAFWCNPISGHATLYWYQQILGQGPKLLIQFQNNGVVDDSQLPKDRFSAERLKGVDSTLKIQPAKLEDSAVYLCASSLEGQLGNTIYFGEGSWLTVV.

This rearrangement joins TRBV19 to TRBJ1-1; 9 bases map to TRBD1. This CDR3 region has 16 residues. The ends lost 7 bases at V and 3 bases at J; junction bases unmatched: 12. Germline assignment: CDR1 LNHDA and CDR2 SQIVND (reference sequence). CDR3 loop: CASTPEGGTGYTEAFF. CDR3 coding DNA: TGTGCCAGTACCCCCGAGGGGGGGACAGGGTACACTGAAGCTTTCTTT.